Each of the 24 T cell receptor beta chains below was sequenced from the same sample in a study of vaccination effects on CD4 cells after COVID-19. The repertoire was sequenced with immunoSEQ multiplex PCR; TCRdb's copy has only in-frame clones and lacks some. The table includes tens of thousands of clones, roughly 76% detected once. Their recognized antigens are unknown. With the ViraFEST assay, the study expanded antigen-specific CD4+ T cells using viral peptide pools, then sequenced them. Cells that had been cultured for 10 days were the source of isolated CD4+ T cells. None of these healthy vaccinees had been infected with SARS-CoV-2 before vaccination. This material consisted of CD4+ T cells from PBMCs cultured with HCoV-OC43 spike peptides, taken before COVID-19 vaccination. As for subset: HCoV-OC43 spike overlapping peptide pool stimulation. The origin of the receptors is a human donor who received a COVID-19 vaccine.

The rearrangement links TRBV16 to TRBJ1-4; 7 bases line up with TRBD1. Trimming cost V 4 bases and J 4 bases; bases outside gene matches: 3. CDR3 length equals 14 residues. Germline-derived CDR1 and CDR2 are KGHSY and FQNENV. CDR3 DNA sequence: TGTGCCAGCAGCCCGACAGGGCTTAATGAAAAACTGTTTTTT. Its protein is CASSPTGLNEKLFF.

The V and J genes are TRBV19 and TRBJ1-5; D gene unclear. Trimming removed 1 base from V and 7 bases from J, with 8 bases in between. Germline V CDR1 and CDR2: LNHDA, SQIVND (reference sequence). The CDR3 length is 13 residues. In DNA form, the CDR3 reads TGTGCCAGTAGTATAGGAGGGAACCAGCCCCAGCATTTT. As protein: CASSIGGNQPQHF.

This chain uses TRBV24-1 with TRBJ1-2, with 8 nucleotides matching TRBD1. The ends lost 3 bases at V and 3 bases at J; junction bases unmatched: 5. The CDR3 runs 15 residues. Germline lookup yields CDR1 KGHDR and CDR2 SFDVKD. CDR3 amino acids: CATSDPTGADYGYTF. CDR3 DNA: TGTGCCACCAGTGATCCGACAGGGGCGGACTATGGCTACACCTTC.

The table lists this clone with a few counts. The chain joins TRBV9 to TRBJ2-1; D is undetermined. V was shortened by 1 base and J by 6 bases, with 8 bases between the two germline ends. The CDR3 loop spans 13 amino acids. The germline gives CDR1 SGDLS, CDR2 YYNGEE. CDR3 residues: CASSVSGLNEQFF. CDR3 nucleotides: TGTGCCAGCAGCGTATCCGGGCTCAATGAGCAGTTCTTC.

In this sample, this clone turned up once. This chain joins TRBV18 and TRBJ2-7, with D possibly being TRBD1 (6 bases). V lost 0 bases to trimming and J lost 2 bases, with 8 bases between them. The CDR3 has 14 residues. Germline CDR1 reads KGHSH; CDR2 reads LQKENI. The DNA of the CDR3 is TGTGCCAGCTCACCACCCACAGGGCCCTACGAGCAGTACGTC. Amino acid sequence: CASSPPTGPYEQYV.

The J gene is TRBJ1-1, the V gene TRBV19, with 8 bases fitting TRBD1. V shed 2 bases and J 1 base; nucleotides not matched to a gene: 12. This CDR3 is 18 amino acids long. The germline V gene encodes CDR1 LNHDA and CDR2 SQIVND (reference sequence). The CDR3 loop is CASSIRRATGGPNTEAFF. CDR3 DNA: TGTGCCAGTAGTATACGACGGGCCACAGGGGGGCCGAACACTGAAGCTTTCTTT.

The chain employs TRBV5-1 and TRBJ2-5; 11 bases are shared with TRBD2. Looked up from germline, CDR1 is SGHRS and CDR2 is YFSETQ. V dropped 0 bases and J dropped 9; count of bases not matched to a gene: 7. This CDR3 is built from 15 residues. CDR3 nucleotide sequence: TGCGCCAGCAGCTTGGTTAGCGGGGGGGCGGGTCCCCAGTACTTC. Translating it yields CASSLVSGGAGPQYF. The whole variable domain, remainder taken from reference TRBV5-1 and TRBJ2-5, is KAGVTQTPRYLIKTRGQQVTLSCSPISGHRSVSWYQQTPGQGLQFLFEYFSETQRNKGNFPGRFSGRQFSNSRSEMNVSTLELGDSALYLCASSLVSGGAGPQYFGPGTRLLVL.

The rearrangement joins TRBV23-1 to TRBJ1-5, with 7 nucleotides matching TRBD1. TRBV23-1 is classed as an ORF, of uncertain function. V lost 9 bases to trimming and J lost 2 bases; unmatched junction nucleotides: 10. This CDR3 comprises 15 residues. The CDR3 here is CARDYNRGGNQPQHF. The CDR3 DNA follows: TGCGCCAGGGATTATAACAGGGGCGGCAATCAGCCCCAGCATTTT.

The V and J genes are TRBV5-8 and TRBJ2-3; 9 nucleotides match TRBD1. Germline-derived CDR1 and CDR2 are SGHTS and YDEGEE. This CDR3 has 16 amino acids. J gave up 4 bases and V 7 bases, and 13 bases lay outside the gene matches. The CDR3 nucleotides are TGTGCCAGCCCTGATCTATGGGGACAGGGCCCAGATACGCAGTATTTT. It encodes CASPDLWGQGPDTQYF.

This rearrangement joins TRBV30 to TRBJ2-3; D not certain. Trimming left V 0 bases short and J 6 bases short, with 7 bases between. This CDR3 comprises 12 residues. Germline CDR1 and CDR2: GTSNPN and SVGIG (reference sequence). The CDR3 spells CAWSVQRDTQYF. The CDR3 DNA is TGTGCCTGGAGTGTACAGCGTGATACGCAGTATTTT.

The rearrangement uses TRBV7-7 and TRBJ2-5, with 8 bases aligning to TRBD2. Germline-derived CDR1 and CDR2 are SSHAT and FNYEAQ (reference sequence). The CDR3 has 14 residues. The V gene end was trimmed by 1 base and the J gene end by 3 bases; junction bases not matched to a gene: 1. DNA for the CDR3: TGTGCCAGCAGCTTAGAACTAGCGGAAGAGACCCAGTACTTC. The encoded protein is CASSLELAEETQYF.

In this sample, this clone turned up a few times. The chain couples TRBV19 to TRBJ1-3; 7 bases fit TRBD1. The trim removed 5 bases at V and 3 bases at J, leaving 7 bases unmatched. This CDR3 contains 15 residues. CDR1 is LNHDA, CDR2 SQIVND, per germline (reference sequence). The CDR3 bases are TGTGCCAGTAGTGAAACAGGGGAATTTGGAAACACCATATATTTT. Its translation: CASSETGEFGNTIYF.

The chain links TRBV19 to TRBJ2-2; D call uncertain. The ends were cut back, 5 bases at V and 6 bases at J, with 13 bases in the middle. Germline V gives CDR1 LNHDA, CDR2 SQIVND (reference sequence). The CDR3 runs 14 residues. CDR3 bases: TGTGCCAGTAGTTCCAACGTCTGGGCCGGGGAGCTGTTTTTT. It specifies CASSSNVWAGELFF. Drawing the rest from reference TRBV19 and TRBJ2-2, the complete variable domain is DGGITQSPKYLFRKEGQNVTLSCEQNLNHDAMYWYRQDPGQGLRLIYYSQIVNDFQKGDIAEGYSVSREKKESFPLTVTSAQKNPTAFYLCASSSNVWAGELFFGEGSRLTVL.

J is TRBJ2-5 and V is TRBV28; 12 positions agree with TRBD1. Germline V gene data show CDR1 as MDHEN and CDR2 as SYDVKM. J was trimmed by 6 bases and V by 6 bases; bases with no gene match: 8. The CDR3 is 15 amino acids. CDR3 sequence: CASSLGQGAMKTQYF. The CDR3 nucleotides read TGTGCCAGCAGCCTGGGACAGGGGGCGATGAAGACCCAGTACTTC.

V and J are TRBV4-3 and TRBJ2-3; 9 nucleotides align to TRBD2. Trimming cost V 0 bases and J 0 bases; bases outside gene matches: 13. CDR3 length equals 20 residues. The V gene's germline CDR1 is LGHNA and CDR2 YSLEER. The CDR3 DNA sequence: TGCGCCAGCAGCCAAGAATTCTCTTGGGCGGGGGGGCTAAGCACAGATACGCAGTATTTT. It translates to CASSQEFSWAGGLSTDTQYF.

The V gene is TRBV2, the J gene TRBJ2-7, with a possible D match to TRBD2 (7 bases). This CDR3 spans 15 amino acids. Germline CDR1 is SNHLY and CDR2 is FYNNEI. Trimming removed 5 bases at V and 6 bases at J, with 20 bases between. DNA for the CDR3: TGTGCCAGCAGTAGGGGGGGGACATCCTCAACCGAGCAGTACGTC. Protein: CASSRGGTSSTEQYV.

The V and J genes are TRBV6-5 and TRBJ1-4, with D possibly being TRBD1 (5 bases). Between the trimmed V and J ends, which lost 9 bases and 0 bases, there was a span of 11 bases. CDR1 and CDR2 (germline): MNHEY, SVGAGI. This CDR3 has 14 amino acids. The CDR3 is CASGTVATNEKLFF. The CDR3 bases are TGTGCCAGTGGGACGGTTGCAACTAATGAAAAACTGTTTTTT.

The chain couples TRBV13 to TRBJ2-1; D could derive from TRBD1 or TRBD2 (5 bases each). The V gene's germline CDR1 is PRHDT and CDR2 FYEKMQ (reference sequence). Deletions cut 1 base from V and 9 bases from J, with 16 bases between. This CDR3 is built from 15 residues. In DNA form, the CDR3 reads TGTGCCAGCAGCTTAGTACAGGCCCTAGGAGGTGAGCAGTTCTTC. Residues: CASSLVQALGGEQFF.

This sequence joins TRBV19 and TRBJ2-2; possible D gene TRBD1, 6 bases. This CDR3 has 14 residues. Per germline, CDR1 LNHDA and CDR2 SQIVND (reference sequence). V was clipped by 7 bases and J by 4 bases, with 13 bases between them. CDR3 sequence reads: CASTLAGVTGELFF. The CDR3 DNA is TGTGCCAGTACCCTAGCAGGGGTCACCGGGGAGCTGTTTTTT.

The rearrangement links TRBV5-6 to TRBJ1-2; 7 nucleotides match TRBD1. J gave up 2 bases and V 4 bases, and 2 bases lay outside the gene matches. This CDR3 has 13 residues. Looked up from germline, CDR1 is SGHDT and CDR2 is YYEEEE. In DNA form, the CDR3 reads TGTGCCAGCAGCGGGACAGCAAACTATGGCTACACCTTC. As protein: CASSGTANYGYTF.

This clone appeared once. The V gene is TRBV5-1, the J gene TRBJ2-6, with D uncertain. Trimming left V 1 base short and J 1 base short, with 9 bases between. Germline values: CDR1 SGHRS, CDR2 YFSETQ. This CDR3 is 16 amino acids long. CDR3 coding DNA: TGCGCCAGCAGCTTGAGCTGGGTATCTGGGGCCAACGTCCTGACTTTC. Translation gives CASSLSWVSGANVLTF.

The rearrangement links TRBV9 to TRBJ2-1; D gene uncertain. From germline, CDR1 is SGDLS and CDR2 YYNGEE. The CDR3 extends over 11 amino acids. V gave up 1 base and J gave up 10 bases, with 6 bases separating them. The CDR3 nucleotides are TGTGCCAGCAGCGTATCCGGGGAGCAGTTCTTC. Protein product: CASSVSGEQFF.

This chain connects TRBV7-3 to TRBJ2-5; 9 bases match TRBD1. Unmatched junction bases numbered 5, after V lost 1 base and J lost 5 bases. This CDR3 has 15 amino acids. The germline CDR1 and CDR2 sequences are SGHTA and FQGTGA. In DNA form, the CDR3 reads TGTGCCAGCAGCTTAATGGGACAGGGCGCGGAGACCCAGTACTTC. As protein: CASSLMGQGAETQYF.

The V gene is TRBV5-6, the J gene TRBJ1-1; D remains ambiguous. V was pared by 4 bases and J by 0 bases, with 13 bases between. CDR3 size: 15 residues. CDR1 and CDR2 (germline): SGHDT, YYEEEE. The DNA for the CDR3 is TGTGCCAGCAGCCTGTCAGCGTTCATGAACACTGAAGCTTTCTTT. Protein: CASSLSAFMNTEAFF. Complete variable domain (other parts from reference TRBV5-6 and TRBJ1-1): DAGVTQSPTHLIKTRGQQVTLRCSPKSGHDTVSWYQQALGQGPQFIFQYYEEEERQRGNFPDRFSGHQFPNYSSELNVNALLLGDSALYLCASSLSAFMNTEAFFGQGTRLTVV.